A single sample is the source of the 26 T cell receptor beta chains below, sequenced in a study of Tregs in tolerant kidney transplant recipients. Some clones are missing from TCRdb's copy, which holds only in-frame ones; the method was immunoSEQ multiplex PCR. The sample yields tens of thousands of clones, roughly nine tenths seen once. Recipients received nonmyeloablative bone marrow transplants from related graft donors, with transient mixed chimerism. The sequences come from CD4+ T cells from blood (PBMCs), collected 24 months after the transplant. The receptor set was obtained from a human patient who received a combined kidney and bone marrow transplant. Some T cells may arise from the graft donor.

The V call is TRBV5-6, the J call TRBJ2-3, with D possibly matching TRBD2 (5 bases). Trimming took off 1 base at V and 4 bases at J, with 16 bases between the two ends. The germline V gene has CDR1 SGHDT and CDR2 YYEEEE. This CDR3 is built from 16 residues. DNA for the CDR3: TGTGCCAGCAGCTTGAGCGGACGAGCCGGGGCAGATACGCAGTATTTT. Encoded protein: CASSLSGRAGADTQYF.

This sequence joins TRBV19 and TRBJ1-2; 9 nucleotides match TRBD1. Germline V CDR1 and CDR2: LNHDA, SQIVND (reference sequence). Losses at the gene ends were 6 bases for V and 4 bases for J; bases not matched to a gene: 15. This CDR3 is 17 amino acids long. The CDR3 loop is CASSPRQGEGSTYGYTF. DNA for the CDR3: TGTGCCAGTAGCCCGAGACAGGGGGAGGGATCTACCTATGGCTACACCTTC.

CDR3 DNA sequence: TGCGCCAGCAGCCCGATTGGAGTAACAGATACGCAGTATTTT. Translating gives CASSPIGVTDTQYF. The rearrangement uses TRBV4-3 and TRBJ2-3, with D uncertain. Germline V gives CDR1 LGHNA, CDR2 YSLEER. The V end lost 4 bases, the J end lost 3 bases, and 11 bases lay between the germline ends. The CDR3 contains 14 residues.

This clone was recorded once. This chain connects TRBV18 to TRBJ1-1; D perhaps matches TRBD1 (6 bases). Germline CDR1 and CDR2: KGHSH and LQKENI. The length of the CDR3 is 13 residues. V was pared by 3 bases and J by 7 bases, with 12 bases between. The CDR3 region has the DNA TGTGCCAGCTCACCGCGGGGGGCCGATGAAGCTTTCTTT. Protein: CASSPRGADEAFF. Based on the CDR3 plus reference TRBV18 and TRBJ1-1, the full variable domain is NAGVMQNPRHLVRRRGQEARLRCSPMKGHSHVYWYRQLPEEGLKFMVYLQKENIIDESGMPKERFSAEFPKEGPSILRIQQVVRGDSAAYFCASSPRGADEAFFGQGTRLTVV.

The chain carries TRBV19 and TRBJ2-2, with TRBD2 as a possible D gene (6 bases). CDR3 length: 14 residues. CDR1 LNHDA and CDR2 SQIVND come from the germline V gene (reference sequence). The V and J ends lost 7 bases and 4 bases respectively, with 13 bases between them. CDR3 sequence reads: CASTPRRGTGELFF. DNA of the CDR3: TGTGCCAGTACCCCCCGGAGGGGCACCGGGGAGCTGTTTTTT. Full variable domain (remainder filled in from reference TRBV19 and TRBJ2-2): DGGITQSPKYLFRKEGQNVTLSCEQNLNHDAMYWYRQDPGQGLRLIYYSQIVNDFQKGDIAEGYSVSREKKESFPLTVTSAQKNPTAFYLCASTPRRGTGELFFGEGSRLTVL.

Here the CDR3 DNA reads TGTGCCAGCAGCTTACTAGCGGGGTCCAGTGATACGCAGTATTTT. It translates to CASSLLAGSSDTQYF. The chain couples TRBV11-3 to TRBJ2-3; 9 nucleotides line up with TRBD2. J gave up 6 bases and V 2 bases, and 6 bases lay outside the gene matches. The CDR3 is 15 residues long. CDR1 and CDR2 from the germline V gene are SGHNT and YENEEA.

This clone was picked up one time. The chain uses TRBV7-3 and TRBJ2-2; TRBD1 matches at 8 bases. CDR3 length: 15 residues. Unmatched junction bases numbered 5, after V lost 1 base and J lost 7 bases. In germline, CDR1 is SGHTA, CDR2 FQGTGA. This CDR3 reads CASSLRTGFSGELFF. In nucleotides, the CDR3 is TGTGCCAGCAGCTTAAGGACAGGGTTTAGCGGGGAGCTGTTTTTT. Together with reference TRBV7-3 and TRBJ2-2, the CDR3 gives the full variable domain: GAGVSQTPSNKVTEKGKYVELRCDPISGHTALYWYRQSLGQGPEFLIYFQGTGAADDSGLPNDRFFAVRPEGSVSTLKIQRTERGDSAVYLCASSLRTGFSGELFFGEGSRLTVL.

This chain links TRBV5-4 with TRBJ1-3, with 7 positions matching TRBD1. This CDR3 has 18 residues. Per the germline V gene, CDR1 is SGHNT and CDR2 is YYREEE (reference sequence). After removal of 0 bases from V and 1 base from J, the junction contained 10 bases not matched to a gene. The CDR3 DNA reads as TGTGCCAGCAGCTTGGAGGGGACAGCAGGGGCTTCTGGAAACACCATATATTTT. Protein: CASSLEGTAGASGNTIYF.

The chain recombines TRBV4-2 with TRBJ2-1; perhaps TRBD2 as D (7 bases). CDR3 length equals 15 residues. Germline lookup yields CDR1 LGHNA and CDR2 YNFKEQ. The V gene lost 4 bases and the J gene lost 7 bases, with 17 bases spanning the gap. In DNA form, the CDR3 reads TGTGCCAGCAGCCTCTATTATGAGGGGGGGAATGAGCAGTTCTTC. Translated: CASSLYYEGGNEQFF.

J is TRBJ1-6 and V is TRBV5-1; TRBD1 aligns across 7 bases. This CDR3 spans 15 amino acids. The V segment lost 3 bases and the J segment 9 bases; nucleotides outside the gene matches: 9. Per germline, CDR1 SGHRS and CDR2 YFSETQ. The CDR3: CASSWEDRDSSPLHF. The CDR3, as DNA: TGCGCCAGCAGCTGGGAAGACAGGGACAGTTCACCCCTCCACTTT.

This rearrangement joins TRBV19 to TRBJ2-2; 10 bases match TRBD1. Germline assignment: CDR1 LNHDA and CDR2 SQIVND (reference sequence). This CDR3 comprises 16 residues. V was clipped by 6 bases and J by 6 bases; unmatched bases: 10. As DNA, the CDR3 is TGTGCCAGTAGAAAACCGGGACAGGGGAGATCCGGGGAGCTGTTTTTT. Translating gives CASRKPGQGRSGELFF.

V usage is TRBV5-6 and J usage is TRBJ2-1, with D unresolved. The germline gives CDR1 SGHDT, CDR2 YYEEEE. This CDR3 comprises 13 residues. Trimming stripped 0 bases from V and 4 bases from J, with 5 bases between. CDR3 loop: CASSLGMYNEQFF. The CDR3 region has the DNA TGTGCCAGCAGCTTGGGTATGTACAATGAGCAGTTCTTC. The whole variable domain, remainder taken from reference TRBV5-6 and TRBJ2-1, is DAGVTQSPTHLIKTRGQQVTLRCSPKSGHDTVSWYQQALGQGPQFIFQYYEEEERQRGNFPDRFSGHQFPNYSSELNVNALLLGDSALYLCASSLGMYNEQFFGPGTRLTVL.

This clone was recorded only once. The chain recombines TRBV7-2 with TRBJ2-7; D is uncertain. The CDR3 length is 12 residues. V was cut by 2 bases and J by 3 bases, with 5 bases left in between. Looked up from germline, CDR1 is SGHTA and CDR2 is FQGNSA. CDR3 residues: CASSLTYYEQYF. CDR3 sequence (DNA): TGTGCCAGCAGCTTAACTTACTACGAGCAGTACTTC. Complete variable domain (other parts from reference TRBV7-2 and TRBJ2-7): GAGVSQSPSNKVTEKGKDVELRCDPISGHTALYWYRQSLGQGLEFLIYFQGNSAPDKSGLPSDRFSAERTGGSVSTLTIQRTQQEDSAVYLCASSLTYYEQYFGPGTRLTVT.

The chain joins TRBV6-1 to TRBJ2-2, with no clear D. With 0 bases removed from V and 7 bases from J, the gap between germline ends came to 12 bases. CDR1 MNHNS and CDR2 SASEGT come from the germline V gene. The CDR3 has 15 residues. The CDR3 DNA is TGTGCCAGCAGTGAAGCATCGCTTAGCCACGGGGAGCTGTTTTTT. Amino acid sequence: CASSEASLSHGELFF.

The V gene is TRBV5-8, the J gene TRBJ2-6; possibly TRBD1 for D (5 bases). CDR1 and CDR2 from the germline V gene are SGHTS and YDEGEE. V was pared by 1 base and J by 4 bases, with 12 bases between. The CDR3 totals 16 residues. This chain's CDR3 is CASSLFQGPGANVLTF. The CDR3 nucleotides read TGTGCCAGCAGCTTGTTCCAGGGCCCCGGGGCCAACGTCCTGACTTTC.

This clone was counted between two and nine times. The chain combines TRBV29-1 with TRBJ1-5; D may be TRBD1 (6 bases). Trimming left V 6 bases short and J 0 bases short, with 12 bases between. Germline CDR1 is SQVTM and CDR2 is ANQGSEA. The CDR3 is made up of 14 amino acids. The CDR3: CSVSQGNSNQPQHF. CDR3 nucleotide sequence: TGCAGCGTAAGCCAGGGGAATAGCAATCAGCCCCAGCATTTT.

V gene TRBV5-1 combines with J gene TRBJ2-2; D ambiguous. The V end lost 0 bases, the J end lost 2 bases, and 2 bases lay between the germline ends. There are 13 residues in the CDR3. Germline V gene sequence: CDR1 SGHRS, CDR2 YFSETQ. The CDR3 loop reads CASSLANTGELFF. CDR3 nucleotide sequence: TGCGCCAGCAGCTTGGCTAACACCGGGGAGCTGTTTTTT.

This clone was recorded a few times. The chain carries TRBV5-1 and TRBJ2-3; 10 bases are a match to TRBD2. Trimming cost V 1 base and J 6 bases; bases outside gene matches: 8. This CDR3 is built from 16 residues. Germline V gene lookup returns CDR1 SGHRS and CDR2 YFSETQ. This CDR3 is CASSLTLTSGDDTQYF. Here the CDR3 DNA reads TGCGCCAGCAGCTTGACTCTTACTAGCGGGGATGATACGCAGTATTTT.

V and J are TRBV5-1 and TRBJ2-2; possible D gene TRBD2, 7 bases. Trimming removed 4 bases from V and 6 bases from J, with 19 bases in between. The CDR3 is 16 amino acids. The V gene's germline CDR1 is SGHRS and CDR2 YFSETQ. CDR3 bases: TGCGCCAGCAGCCCTAGCGGTCTAAAGGGGGCCGGGGAGCTGTTTTTT. Protein product: CASSPSGLKGAGELFF.

This chain joins TRBV5-1 and TRBJ2-3; 9 bases agree with TRBD2. This CDR3 has 15 amino acids. With 5 bases clipped from V and 4 bases from J, the junction kept 8 bases outside the gene matches. Germline CDR1 and CDR2: SGHRS and YFSETQ. CDR3 DNA sequence: TGCGCCAGCAGTTTGCGGGGGGGCAGAGCAGATACGCAGTATTTT. This gives the protein CASSLRGGRADTQYF.

The V call is TRBV29-1, the J call TRBJ2-1; D is undetermined. Germline values: CDR1 SQVTM, CDR2 ANQGSEA. CDR3 length: 10 amino acids. Between the trimmed V and J ends, which lost 5 bases and 6 bases, there was a span of 5 bases. The CDR3, as DNA: TGCAGCGTTAGGAGCAATGAGCAGTTCTTC. This codes for CSVRSNEQFF.

V usage is TRBV7-6 and J usage is TRBJ2-2; D not resolved. The V and J ends lost 0 bases and 3 bases respectively, with 14 bases between them. In germline, CDR1 is SGHVS, CDR2 FNYEAQ. The CDR3 is 17 residues long. The CDR3 here is CASSLALVSGYTGELFF. The CDR3 DNA follows: TGTGCCAGCAGCTTAGCGTTAGTATCAGGCTACACCGGGGAGCTGTTTTTT.

The chain has TRBV9 and TRBJ2-5, with TRBD2 as a possible D gene (6 bases). This CDR3 is built from 13 residues. Trimming took 3 bases from V and 3 from J, leaving 9 bases between them. Germline CDR1 and CDR2: SGDLS and YYNGEE. The CDR3 is CASSGGVKETQYF. In DNA form, the CDR3 reads TGTGCCAGCAGCGGGGGGGTAAAAGAGACCCAGTACTTC.

The gene calls are TRBV6-5 and TRBJ2-5, with 9 bases aligning to TRBD2. CDR3 size: 15 residues. CDR1 and CDR2 (germline): MNHEY, SVGAGI. Trimming took 2 bases from V and 3 from J; bases not matched to a gene: 4. CDR3 nucleotide sequence: TGTGCCAGCAGTTACGTGACTAGCGGAAAAGAGACCCAGTACTTC. This codes for CASSYVTSGKETQYF.

The chain couples TRBV9 to TRBJ1-2; TRBD1 is a possible D gene (6 bases). The CDR3 contains 14 residues. Trimming pared 2 bases from V and 1 base from J, leaving 9 bases between. Germline CDR1 and CDR2: SGDLS and YYNGEE. CDR3 loop: CASSVMDSNYGYTF. As DNA, the CDR3 is TGTGCCAGCAGCGTGATGGACAGTAACTATGGCTACACCTTC.

A note on this clone: No DNA is shown, since the ends of the CDR3 on it are uncertain; the CDR3 is the one TCRdb lists. The CDR3 loop is CASRYSCWTGIF. The genes are TRBV12-1 and TRBJ2-7; the table's D call TRBD1 went unverified against the DNA. TRBV12-1 is designated a pseudogene. The CDR3 length is 12 residues, termini included.